The present entry profiles one TCR beta chain with its context. Its antigen remains unknown. RNA extraction and reverse transcription yielded cDNA as sequencing template. Here immunoSEQ multiplex PCR was the method, and the copy in TCRdb shows in-frame clones only, minus some. This sample carries under 70,000 clones, roughly 60% of them seen once, and the ten largest clones take around a sixth. These data originate in a study of CD8+ T cells in alopecia areata. Study summary: In an open-label trial, patients got 5 to 10 mg tofacitinib twice daily. The study gave tofacitinib for 6 to 18 months, then 6 months off drug.

Study-level results: TCR sharing across patients was less clear than in mice, possibly HLA-related.

The CDR3 covers 17 residues. Germline lookup yields CDR1 SGHTA and CDR2 FQGNSA. Trimming took 1 base from V and 4 from J; bases not matched to a gene: 7. The rearrangement uses TRBV7-2 and TRBJ2-3, with 11 bases identical to TRBD2. This clonotype was sampled from a human donor with alopecia areata. The sample was CD8+ T cells sorted from blood, taken at week 0. CDR3 sequence: CASSLVVSGGASDTQYF. In DNA form, the CDR3 reads TGTGCCAGCAGCTTAGTGGTTAGCGGGGGGGCCTCAGATACGCAGTATTTT.